These T cell receptor beta chains were read from a single sample in a study of blood T cell repertoires in COVID-19. TCRdb's copy holds only in-frame clones and misses some; the assay was immunoSEQ multiplex PCR. The table shows 65,000 or so clones, with 90% occurring only once. Sequencing used peripheral blood. The receptor source for this set is a man in his 60s with acute or convalescent COVID-19. Each CDR3 is given with its conserved first and last residue. The D gene is left open where the match is weak. Size tells how often a clone was seen (once, few, many) or the class of an expanded clone, and some rows leave it out.

>TRBV28|TRBJ1-2|NA|NA
TGTGCCAGCAGTTTTTTATCCAGCTATGGCTACACCTTC
CASSFLSSYGYTF
>TRBV11-2|TRBJ1-1|TRBD1|once
TGTGCCAGCAGCCGAAACAGGGGAAGCACTGAAGCTTTCTTT
CASSRNRGSTEAFF
>TRBV5-1|TRBJ1-2|NA|once
TGCGCCAGCAGCCATAACAGGGAAGGCTACACCTTC
CASSHNREGYTF
>TRBV29-1|TRBJ1-4|NA|NA
TGCAGCGTTGCGGGATTGGCAACTAATGAAAAACTGTTTTTT
CSVAGLATNEKLFF
>TRBV7-9|TRBJ2-1|TRBD2|NA
TGTGCCAGCAGCCGAACTAGCGGGGGCTTAAATGAGCAGTTCTTC
CASSRTSGGLNEQFF
>TRBV5-6|TRBJ2-5|NA|NA
TGTGCCAGCAGCTTGTCGGCGAGGGAGACCCAGTACTTC
CASSLSARETQYF
>TRBV2|TRBJ1-2|TRBD1|NA
TGTGCCAGCAGTTGGACAGGGCCCTACACCTTC
CASSWTGPYTF
>TRBV13|TRBJ2-2|TRBD1|NA
TGTGCCAGCAGCCTGGGACAGGGGTTGGGCGGGGAGCTGTTTTTT
CASSLGQGLGGELFF
>TRBV18|TRBJ1-1|NA|once
TGTGCCAGCTCACCGGGGGGGCCGAACACTGAAGCTTTCTTT
CASSPGGPNTEAFF
>TRBV5-1|TRBJ2-3|TRBD1|NA
TGCGCCAGCAGCTTGGGGGACAGGGACGCAGATACGCAGTATTTT
CASSLGDRDADTQYF
>TRBV5-1|TRBJ1-1|NA|NA
TGCGCCAGCAGTCGGGGAGACACTGAAGCTTTCTTT
CASSRGDTEAFF
>TRBV3-1/TRBV3-2|TRBJ2-3|TRBD2|NA
TGTGCCAGCAGCCAGCGGACTAGCGGGGGGTACACAGATACGCAGTATTTT
CASSQRTSGGYTDTQYF
>TRBV6-5|TRBJ2-1|TRBD2|NA
TGTGCCAGCAGTTACCCTAGCGGGGGGGCTTCAAATGAGCAGTTCTTC
CASSYPSGGASNEQFF
>TRBV3-1/TRBV3-2|TRBJ1-6|NA|NA
TGTGCCAGCAGCCACCACGCCTGGGGGGGCAATTCACCCCTCCACTTT
CASSHHAWGGNSPLHF
>TRBV27|TRBJ2-3|TRBD2|NA
TGTGCCAGCAGTTGGGGGGGTGGCACAGATACGCAGTATTTT
CASSWGGGTDTQYF
>TRBV30|TRBJ2-1|TRBD2|NA
TGTGCCTGGAGTTATAGCGGGGGTTATAGGGAGCAGTTCTTC
CAWSYSGGYREQFF
>TRBV5-8|TRBJ2-7|NA|NA
TGTGCCAGCAGCTTTATAACGTGGGCTACCTACGAGCAGTACTTC
CASSFITWATYEQYF
>TRBV2|TRBJ1-3|NA|NA
TGTGCCAGCAGTTTACGCCCAGGGTACTCTGGAAACACCATATATTTT
CASSLRPGYSGNTIYF
>TRBV11-1|TRBJ1-1|TRBD1|few
TGTGCCAGCAGCCAACAGGGGACTGAAGCTTTCTTT
CASSQQGTEAFF
>TRBV10-3|TRBJ1-6|TRBD1|NA
TGTGCCATCAGTGAGTCATACAGGGGGGAGAATTCACCCCTCCACTTT
CAISESYRGENSPLHF
>TRBV3-1/TRBV3-2|TRBJ2-7|NA|NA
TGTGCCAGCAATCGGCGGGGCCACGAGCAGTACTTC
CASNRRGHEQYF
>TRBV11-3|TRBJ2-1|TRBD2|NA
TGTGCCAGCAGCTCTGGACTAGCGGGGGAATACAATGAGCAGTTCTTC
CASSSGLAGEYNEQFF
>TRBV5-4|TRBJ2-5|TRBD1|NA
TGTGCCAGCAGCCCGGGACAGGCGAGGGAGACCCAGTACTTC
CASSPGQARETQYF
>TRBV19|TRBJ1-2|NA|NA
TGTGCCAGTAGTATCTCCCCGGGGCGGGGGTCGACCTATGGCTACACCTTC
CASSISPGRGSTYGYTF
>TRBV28|TRBJ1-2|NA|NA
TGTGCCAGCAGTTCGAGAGGGACTAAAGGGTGGGGCTACACCTTC
CASSSRGTKGWGYTF
>TRBV7-9|TRBJ2-7|TRBD1|NA
TGTGCCAGCAGCTCACCCGGGACAGGGAGGGAGCAGTACTTC
CASSSPGTGREQYF
>TRBV2|TRBJ2-7|TRBD1|NA
TGTGCCAGCAGATCCGTCGCGGGACAGGGTAAGGGGTACGAGCAGTACTTC
CASRSVAGQGKGYEQYF
>TRBV5-6|TRBJ1-2|NA|NA
TGTGCCAGCAGCCGCGGGGAGGATGGCTATGGCTACACCTTC
CASSRGEDGYGYTF
>TRBV6-1|TRBJ2-1|NA|NA
TGTGCCAGCAGTGGTGGCGGACTGAGGATCTACAATGAGCAGTTCTTC
CASSGGGLRIYNEQFF
>TRBV30|TRBJ1-3|TRBD1|NA
TGTGCCTGGAGTCGGACAGGGGGCTTGACGGGAAACACCATATATTTT
CAWSRTGGLTGNTIYF
>TRBV30|TRBJ1-5|NA|NA
TGTGCCTGGAGCCGGGGGGAGAGGAATCAGCCCCAGCATTTT
CAWSRGERNQPQHF
>TRBV24-1|TRBJ2-2|NA|NA
TGTGCCACCAGTGATTCACGGAGTCCCGTCGGGGACACCGGGGAGCTGTTTTTT
CATSDSRSPVGDTGELFF
>TRBV5-1|TRBJ1-4|NA|NA
TGCGCCAGCAGCTCAACAGCGGAGATTAATGAAAAACTGTTTTTT
CASSSTAEINEKLFF
>TRBV29-1|TRBJ2-7|NA|NA
TGCAGCGTTGACCCGACAGGCTCCTACGAGCAGTACTTC
CSVDPTGSYEQYF
>TRBV6-6|TRBJ1-4|NA|NA
TGTGCCAGCAGGTCAGGGGCTGTAAATGAAAAACTGTTTTTT
CASRSGAVNEKLFF
>TRBV13|TRBJ1-6|TRBD1|NA
TGTGCCAGCAGCTTCCGGACAGGGACTGGGGTTTCACCCCTCCACTTT
CASSFRTGTGVSPLHF
>TRBV11-2|TRBJ2-5|TRBD1|NA
TGTGCCAGCAGCTTCGCCGGGACAGAGCAAGAGACCCAGTACTTC
CASSFAGTEQETQYF
>TRBV7-9|TRBJ1-2|NA|NA
TGTGCCAGCAGCCTACGGACAGCCTCTAGAAACTATGGCTACACCTTC
CASSLRTASRNYGYTF
>TRBV29-1|TRBJ2-7|NA|NA
TGCAGCGTTGTGGGCAGGGAAGTCTCCTACGAGCAGTACTTC
CSVVGREVSYEQYF
>TRBV9|TRBJ1-5|NA|NA
TGTGCCAGCAGCCTAGGTAATTCGGGCAATCAGCCCCAGCATTTT
CASSLGNSGNQPQHF